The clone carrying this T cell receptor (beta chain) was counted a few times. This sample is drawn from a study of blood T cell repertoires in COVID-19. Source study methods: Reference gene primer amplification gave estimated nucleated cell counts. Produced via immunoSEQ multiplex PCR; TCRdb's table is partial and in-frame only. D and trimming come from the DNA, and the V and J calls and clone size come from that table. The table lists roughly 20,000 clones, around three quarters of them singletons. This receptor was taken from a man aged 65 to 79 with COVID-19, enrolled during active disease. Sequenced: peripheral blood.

CDR3 in DNA: TGTGCCAGCAGTGGAAGTACTCCTGGGGCCAACGTCCTGACTTTC. Amino acids: CASSGSTPGANVLTF. V gene TRBV6-4 combines with J gene TRBJ2-6; D unclear. The CDR3 consists of 15 residues. Germline loops: CDR1 MRHNA, CDR2 SNTAGT. V was clipped by 4 bases and J by 2 bases, with 9 bases between them.